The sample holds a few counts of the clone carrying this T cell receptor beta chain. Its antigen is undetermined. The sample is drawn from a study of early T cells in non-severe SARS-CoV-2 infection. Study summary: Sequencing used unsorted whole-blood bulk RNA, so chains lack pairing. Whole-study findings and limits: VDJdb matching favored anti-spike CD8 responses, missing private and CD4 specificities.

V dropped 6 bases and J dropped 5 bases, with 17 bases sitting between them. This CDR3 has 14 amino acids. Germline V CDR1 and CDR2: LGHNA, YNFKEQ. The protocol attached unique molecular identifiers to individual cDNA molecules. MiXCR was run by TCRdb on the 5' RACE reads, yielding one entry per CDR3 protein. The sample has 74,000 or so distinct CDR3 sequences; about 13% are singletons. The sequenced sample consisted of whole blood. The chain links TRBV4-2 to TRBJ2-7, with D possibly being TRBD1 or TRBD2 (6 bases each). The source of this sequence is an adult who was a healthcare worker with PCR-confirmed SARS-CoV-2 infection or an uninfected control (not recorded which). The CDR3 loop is CASSQTWGAHEQYF. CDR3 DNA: TGTGCCAGCAGTCAGACGTGGGGGGCCCACGAGCAGTACTTC.